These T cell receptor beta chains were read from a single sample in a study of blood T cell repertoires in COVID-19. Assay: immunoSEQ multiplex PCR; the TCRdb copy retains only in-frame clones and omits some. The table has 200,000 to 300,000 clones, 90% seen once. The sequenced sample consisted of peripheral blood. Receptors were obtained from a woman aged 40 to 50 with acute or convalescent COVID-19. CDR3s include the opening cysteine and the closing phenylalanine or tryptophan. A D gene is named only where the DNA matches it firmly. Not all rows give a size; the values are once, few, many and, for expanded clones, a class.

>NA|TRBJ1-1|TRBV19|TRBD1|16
TGTGCCAGTAGCGAACTACCGGGACAGAGGAACACTGAAGCTTTCTTT
CASSELPGQRNTEAFF
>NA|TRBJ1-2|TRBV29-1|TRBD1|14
TGCAGCGTTGAACCCGGACAGGCCCCCTATGGCTACACCTTC
CSVEPGQAPYGYTF
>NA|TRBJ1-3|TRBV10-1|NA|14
TGCGCCAGCAGTGAAACAAGTCATGGAAACACCATATATTTT
CASSETSHGNTIYF
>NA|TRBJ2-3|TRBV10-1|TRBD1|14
TGCGCCAGCAGTTCGGGACAGGGGCGAGATACGCAGTATTTT
CASSSGQGRDTQYF
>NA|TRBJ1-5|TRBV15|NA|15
TGTGCCACCAGCCCCGGGGGGTTGGGGAATCAGCCCCAGCATTTT
CATSPGGLGNQPQHF
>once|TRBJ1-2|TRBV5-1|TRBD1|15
TGCGCCAGCAGCTTAACGACGGGACAGGGTGTCGGCTACACCTTC
CASSLTTGQGVGYTF
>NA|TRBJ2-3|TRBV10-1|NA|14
TGCGCCAGCAGTATATCAGGGGATGGGGATACGCAGTATTTT
CASSISGDGDTQYF
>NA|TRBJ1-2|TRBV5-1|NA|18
TGCGCCAGCAGCTTCCTCCTCCGAACAGGGACATTCAACTATGGCTACACCTTC
CASSFLLRTGTFNYGYTF
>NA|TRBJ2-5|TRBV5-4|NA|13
TGTGCCAGCAGCTTTCAGGGGTTGGAGACCCAGTACTTC
CASSFQGLETQYF
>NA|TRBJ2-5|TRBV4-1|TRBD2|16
TGCGCCAGCAGCCAGGTGGAGCGGGGGCTCCAAGAGACCCAGTACTTC
CASSQVERGLQETQYF
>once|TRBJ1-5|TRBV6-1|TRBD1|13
TGTGCCAGCAGACACGACAGGGATCAGCCCCAGCATTTT
CASRHDRDQPQHF
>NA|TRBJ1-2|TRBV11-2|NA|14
TGTGCCAGCAGCTTCCAGCGGGACACCTATGGCTACACCTTC
CASSFQRDTYGYTF
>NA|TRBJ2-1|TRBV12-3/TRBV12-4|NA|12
TGTGCCAGCAGTCCCGACAGTAATGAGCAGTTCTTC
CASSPDSNEQFF
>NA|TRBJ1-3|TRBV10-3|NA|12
TGTGCCATCGGAACAGGTGGAAACACCATATATTTT
CAIGTGGNTIYF
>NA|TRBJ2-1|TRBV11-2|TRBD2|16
TGTGCCAGCAGCGGGGCTAGCGGGGGGTTTTACAATGAGCAGTTCTTC
CASSGASGGFYNEQFF
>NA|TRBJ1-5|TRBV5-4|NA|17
TGTGCCAGCAGCTTGGGGGGAGCTGTGGGAGGCAATCAGCCCCAGCATTTT
CASSLGGAVGGNQPQHF
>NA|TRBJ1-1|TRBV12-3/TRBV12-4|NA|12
TGTGCCAGCAGTTGGGAGGGGGGTGAAGCTTTCTTT
CASSWEGGEAFF
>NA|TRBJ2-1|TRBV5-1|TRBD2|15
TGCGCCAGCTCGGTAGCGGGGACCTCCTACAATGAGCAGTTCTTC
CASSVAGTSYNEQFF
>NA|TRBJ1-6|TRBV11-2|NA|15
TGTGCCAGCAGCACTACAAGGAACTATAATTCACCCCTCCACTTT
CASSTTRNYNSPLHF
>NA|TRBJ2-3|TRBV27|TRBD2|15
TGTGCCAGCAGCCGAGCAAGCGGGGGCACAGATACGCAGTATTTT
CASSRASGGTDTQYF
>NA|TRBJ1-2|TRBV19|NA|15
TGTGCCAGTAGTATGATTAGCAGGGCTGGCTATGGCTACACCTTC
CASSMISRAGYGYTF
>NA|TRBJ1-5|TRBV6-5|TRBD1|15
TGTGCCAGCAGTAATGGACAGGGGAGAAATCAGCCCCAGCATTTT
CASSNGQGRNQPQHF
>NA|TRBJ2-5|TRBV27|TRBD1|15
TGTGCCACCAAGCCACTCCAGGGGGCGGCGGAGACCCAGTACTTC
CATKPLQGAAETQYF
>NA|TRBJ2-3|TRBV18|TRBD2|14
TGTGCCAGCTCACCCAGCGGGGTCAGAGATACGCAGTATTTT
CASSPSGVRDTQYF
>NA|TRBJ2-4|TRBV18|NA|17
TGTGCCAGCTCACCCCGGACCGGCCCGCGGGGCAAAAACATTCAGTACTTC
CASSPRTGPRGKNIQYF
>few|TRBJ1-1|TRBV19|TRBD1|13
TGTGCCAGCCGGGACAGGGATTACACTGAAGCTTTCTTT
CASRDRDYTEAFF
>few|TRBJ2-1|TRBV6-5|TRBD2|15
TGTGCCAGCAGCCAGACTAGCGGGGGCCTCAATGAGCAGTTCTTC
CASSQTSGGLNEQFF
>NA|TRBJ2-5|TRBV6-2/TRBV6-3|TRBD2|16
TGTGCCAGCAGTCACACCCCCGGGGGGGCGGAGGAGACCCAGTACTTC
CASSHTPGGAEETQYF
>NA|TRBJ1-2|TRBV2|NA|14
TGTGCCAGCAGGAGTGCGGCGACCCGTCTGTTTCACACCTTC
CASRSAATRLFHTF
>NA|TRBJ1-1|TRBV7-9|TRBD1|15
TGTGCCAGCAGCTTCACAGGGGGACGCAACACTGAAGCTTTCTTT
CASSFTGGRNTEAFF
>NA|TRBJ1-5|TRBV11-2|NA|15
TGTGCCAGCAGCTTAGATCCGGGTGCTGATCAGCCCCAGCATTTT
CASSLDPGADQPQHF
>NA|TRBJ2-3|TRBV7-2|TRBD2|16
TGTGCCAGCAGCTTTCAGACTAGCGGGGGGAGGGATACGCAGTATTTT
CASSFQTSGGRDTQYF
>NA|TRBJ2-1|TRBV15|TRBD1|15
TGTGCCACCAGCATCGGACAGGGTACGTCAAATGAGCAGTTCTTC
CATSIGQGTSNEQFF
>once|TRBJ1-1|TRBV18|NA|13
TGTGCCAGCTCGTCAGGGGAGGGCACTGAAGCTTTCTTT
CASSSGEGTEAFF
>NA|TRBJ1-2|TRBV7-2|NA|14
TGTGCCAGCAGCCCCGGGGAGGCTGGGGCGCGCTACACCTTC
CASSPGEAGARYTF
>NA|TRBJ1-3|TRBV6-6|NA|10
TGTGCCGTTTATGGAAACACCATATATTTT
CAVYGNTIYF
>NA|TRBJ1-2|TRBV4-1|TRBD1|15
TGCGCCAGCAGCCAAGTCCAGGGGGTAGCCTCTGGCTACACCTTC
CASSQVQGVASGYTF
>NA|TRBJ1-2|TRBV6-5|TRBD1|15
TGTGCCAGCACCTGGGGCACAGGGGGCGGCTATGGCTACACCTTC
CASTWGTGGGYGYTF
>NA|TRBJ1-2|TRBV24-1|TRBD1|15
TGTGCCACCAGTGACCGACAGGGTGGGGCCTATGGCTACACCTTC
CATSDRQGGAYGYTF
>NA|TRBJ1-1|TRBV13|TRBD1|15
TGTGCCAGCAGCTTAGCCAGGGGGGAGGACACTGAAGCTTTCTTT
CASSLARGEDTEAFF
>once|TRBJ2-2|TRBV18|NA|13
TGTGCCAGCTCATCCGACACCGCCGGGGAGCTGTTTTTT
CASSSDTAGELFF
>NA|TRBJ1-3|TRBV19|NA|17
TGTGCCAGTAGTATCCCTGGGGGGAACTACTCTGGAAACACCATATATTTT
CASSIPGGNYSGNTIYF
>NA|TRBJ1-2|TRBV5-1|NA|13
TGCGCCAGCAGCTTAGACAGGCTCGATGGCTACACCTTC
CASSLDRLDGYTF
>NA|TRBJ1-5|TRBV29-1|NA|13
TGCAGCGGGTCAGATGGGCGCAATCAGCCCCAGCATTTT
CSGSDGRNQPQHF
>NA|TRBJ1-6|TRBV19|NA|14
TGTGCCAGTAACCGACAGCAGATTAATTCACCCCTCCACTTT
CASNRQQINSPLHF
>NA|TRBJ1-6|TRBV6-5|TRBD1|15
TGTGCCAGCAGTTACTCGCGACAGGGCGGTTCACCCCTCCACTTT
CASSYSRQGGSPLHF
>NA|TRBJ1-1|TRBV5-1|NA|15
TGCGCCAGCAGGCAGGGGAAGAGATTGAACACTGAAGCTTTCTTT
CASRQGKRLNTEAFF
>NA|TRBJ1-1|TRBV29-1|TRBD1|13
TGCAGCGTTATACAGGGGGCGCGGACTGAAGCTTTCTTT
CSVIQGARTEAFF
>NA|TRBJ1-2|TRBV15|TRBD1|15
TGTGCCACCAGCAGAGCAACCGGGACAGCCTATGGCTACACCTTC
CATSRATGTAYGYTF
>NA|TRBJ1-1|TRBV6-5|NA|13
TGTGCCAGCAGTCCCTGGACAGTTACTGAAGCTTTCTTT
CASSPWTVTEAFF
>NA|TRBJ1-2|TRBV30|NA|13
TGTGCCTGGAGTGTAGGGGCGAACTATGGCTACACCTTC
CAWSVGANYGYTF
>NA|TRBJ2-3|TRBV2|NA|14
TGTGCCAGCAGAGCATGGGGAGGCACAGATACGCAGTATTTT
CASRAWGGTDTQYF
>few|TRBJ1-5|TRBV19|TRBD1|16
TGTGCCAGTAGTATACTACAGGGGGCCGGCAATCAGCCCCAGCATTTT
CASSILQGAGNQPQHF
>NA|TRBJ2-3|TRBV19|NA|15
TGTGCCAGTAGTATGAAGGGGACTAGCACAGATACGCAGTATTTT
CASSMKGTSTDTQYF